This TCR beta chain is drawn from a study of blood T cell repertoires in COVID-19. Study-level information: Acute and convalescent COVID-19 specimens originated in the United States, Italy and Spain. The cDNA or gDNA used as material had been derived from T cells, B-cell-depleted T cells, or PBMCs.

The Seattle site enrolled patients during active infection and followed them longitudinally. Methods used by the authors: Quantification of nucleated cells was approximated via reference gene primer amplification. Generated by immunoSEQ multiplex PCR, the TCRdb table keeps only in-frame clones and is missing some. V and J calls and clone size are given by that table; D and trimming were obtained from the DNA. The table lists more than 100,000 clones, 85% to 90% of them singletons. Per germline, CDR1 SGDLS and CDR2 YYNGEE. Trimming pared 3 bases from V and 4 bases from J, leaving 15 bases between. CDR3 length: 15 residues.

The source of this sequence is a woman aged 55-69 years with COVID-19, enrolled during active disease. Material for sequencing was peripheral blood. J is TRBJ2-3 and V is TRBV9; D possibly corresponds to TRBD2 (7 bases). CDR3 DNA sequence: TGTGCCAGCAGCGCAATTCCGGGGGGCCCAGATACGCAGTATTTT. Translated, it gives CASSAIPGGPDTQYF.